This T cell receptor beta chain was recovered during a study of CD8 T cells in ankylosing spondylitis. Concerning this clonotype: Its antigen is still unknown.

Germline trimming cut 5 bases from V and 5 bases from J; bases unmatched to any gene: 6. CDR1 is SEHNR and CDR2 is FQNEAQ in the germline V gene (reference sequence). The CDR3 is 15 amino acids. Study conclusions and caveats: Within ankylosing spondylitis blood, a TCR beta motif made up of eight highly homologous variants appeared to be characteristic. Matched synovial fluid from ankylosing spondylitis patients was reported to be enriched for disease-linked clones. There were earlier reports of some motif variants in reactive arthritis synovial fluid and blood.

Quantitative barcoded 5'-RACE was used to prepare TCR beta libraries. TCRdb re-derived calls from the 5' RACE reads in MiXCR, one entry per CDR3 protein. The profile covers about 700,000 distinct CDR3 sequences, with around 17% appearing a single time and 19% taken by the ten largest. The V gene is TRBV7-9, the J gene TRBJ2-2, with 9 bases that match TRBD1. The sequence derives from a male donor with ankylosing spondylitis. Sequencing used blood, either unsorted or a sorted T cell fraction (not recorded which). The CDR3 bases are TGTGCCAGCAGCCACGCGGGACAGGGTACCGGGGAGCTGTTTTTT. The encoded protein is CASSHAGQGTGELFF. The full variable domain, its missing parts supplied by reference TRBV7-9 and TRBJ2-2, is DTGVSQNPRHKITKRGQNVTFRCDPISEHNRLYWYRQTLGQGPEFLTYFQNEAQLEKSRLLSDRFSAERPKGSFSTLEIQRTEQGDSAMYLCASSHAGQGTGELFFGEGSRLTVL.